This record covers a single TCR beta chain. The ends lost 3 bases at V and 4 bases at J; junction bases unmatched: 15. CDR3 size: 18 residues. CDR1 is MDHEN and CDR2 is SYDVKM in the germline V gene. TCRdb reanalysed the RT-PCR reads using MiXCR and keeps one entry per CDR3 protein. This sample has hundreds of thousands of distinct CDR3 sequences, with over 12% found just once. The sequencing input was memory CD4+ T cells from blood. The gene calls are TRBV28 and TRBJ1-3; the match to TRBD1 covers 7 bases. The receptor was derived from a female donor in good health, serving as a healthy control. The CDR3 reads CASSFGGGPQGGGNTIYF. The DNA of the CDR3 is TGTGCCAGCAGTTTTGGAGGGGGGCCCCAGGGGGGCGGAAACACCATATATTTT.